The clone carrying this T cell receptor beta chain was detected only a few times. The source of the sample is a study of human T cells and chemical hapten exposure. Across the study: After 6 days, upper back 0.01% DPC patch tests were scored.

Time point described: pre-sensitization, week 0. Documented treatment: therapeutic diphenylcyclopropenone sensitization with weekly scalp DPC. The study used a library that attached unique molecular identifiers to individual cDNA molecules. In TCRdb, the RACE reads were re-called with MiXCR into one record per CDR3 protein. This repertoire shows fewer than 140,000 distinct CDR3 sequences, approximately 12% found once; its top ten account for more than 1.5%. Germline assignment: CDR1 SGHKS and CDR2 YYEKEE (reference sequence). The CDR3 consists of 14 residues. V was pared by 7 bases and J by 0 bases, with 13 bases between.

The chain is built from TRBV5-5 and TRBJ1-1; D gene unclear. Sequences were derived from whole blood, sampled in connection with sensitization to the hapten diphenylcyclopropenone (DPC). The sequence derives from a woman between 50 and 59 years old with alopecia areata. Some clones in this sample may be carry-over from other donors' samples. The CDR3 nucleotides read TGTGCCAGCTCGTTGAGATACATGAACACTGAAGCTTTCTTT. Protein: CASSLRYMNTEAFF.